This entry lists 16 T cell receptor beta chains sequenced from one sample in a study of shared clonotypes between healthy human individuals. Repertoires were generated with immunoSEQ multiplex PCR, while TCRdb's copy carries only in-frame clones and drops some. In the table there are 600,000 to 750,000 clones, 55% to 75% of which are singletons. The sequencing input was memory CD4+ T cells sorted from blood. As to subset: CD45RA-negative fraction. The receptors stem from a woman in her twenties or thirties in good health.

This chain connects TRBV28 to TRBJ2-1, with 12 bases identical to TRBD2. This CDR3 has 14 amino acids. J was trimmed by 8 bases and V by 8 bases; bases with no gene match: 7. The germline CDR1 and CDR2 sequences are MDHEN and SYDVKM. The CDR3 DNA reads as TGTGCCAGCGCGAGACTAGCGGGAGTTTATGAGCAGTTCTTC. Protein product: CASARLAGVYEQFF. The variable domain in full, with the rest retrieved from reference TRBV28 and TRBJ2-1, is DVKVTQSSRYLVKRTGEKVFLECVQDMDHENMFWYRQDPGLGLRLIYFSYDVKMKEKGDIPEGYSVSREKKERFSLILESASTNQTSMYLCASARLAGVYEQFFGPGTRLTVL.

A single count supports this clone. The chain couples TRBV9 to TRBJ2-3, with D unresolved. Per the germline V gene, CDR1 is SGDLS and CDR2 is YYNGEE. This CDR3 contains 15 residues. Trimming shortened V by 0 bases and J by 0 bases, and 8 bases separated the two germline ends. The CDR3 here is CASSVVSGSTDTQYF. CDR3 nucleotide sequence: TGTGCCAGCAGCGTAGTAAGTGGGAGCACAGATACGCAGTATTTT.

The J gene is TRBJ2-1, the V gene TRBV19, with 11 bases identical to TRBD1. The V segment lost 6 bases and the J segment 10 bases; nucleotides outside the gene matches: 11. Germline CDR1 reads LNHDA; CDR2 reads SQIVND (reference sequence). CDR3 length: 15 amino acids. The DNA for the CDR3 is TGTGCCAGTAGCATTCCGGGACAGGGGGTAAGGGAGCAGTTCTTC. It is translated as CASSIPGQGVREQFF.

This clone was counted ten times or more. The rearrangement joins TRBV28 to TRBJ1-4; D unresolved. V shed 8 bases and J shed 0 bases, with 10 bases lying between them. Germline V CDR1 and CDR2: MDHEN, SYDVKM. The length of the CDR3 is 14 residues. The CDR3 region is CASGTPATNEKLFF. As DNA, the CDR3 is TGTGCCAGCGGAACCCCGGCAACTAATGAAAAACTGTTTTTT.

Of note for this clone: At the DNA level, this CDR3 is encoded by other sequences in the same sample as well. CDR3: CASSRGDSGANVLTF. The CDR3 DNA follows: TGCGCCAGCAGCCGGGGGGACTCTGGGGCCAACGTCCTGACTTTC. This chain uses TRBV5-1 with TRBJ2-6, with 7 bases aligning to TRBD2. The CDR3 totals 15 residues. The germline V gene encodes CDR1 SGHRS and CDR2 YFSETQ. The V gene end was trimmed by 4 bases and the J gene end by 0 bases; junction bases not matched to a gene: 1.

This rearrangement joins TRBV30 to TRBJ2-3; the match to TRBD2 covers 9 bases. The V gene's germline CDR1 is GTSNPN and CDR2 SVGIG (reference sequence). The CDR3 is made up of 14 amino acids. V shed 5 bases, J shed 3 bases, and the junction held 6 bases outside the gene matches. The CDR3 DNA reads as TGTGCCTGGGAAGGCGGGAGGGGGACAGATACGCAGTATTTT. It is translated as CAWEGGRGTDTQYF.

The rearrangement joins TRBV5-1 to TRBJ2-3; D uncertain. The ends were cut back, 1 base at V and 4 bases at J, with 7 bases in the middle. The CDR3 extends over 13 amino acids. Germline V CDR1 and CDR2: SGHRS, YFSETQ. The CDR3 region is CASSLSAADTQYF. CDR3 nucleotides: TGCGCCAGCAGCTTGTCTGCGGCAGATACGCAGTATTTT.

The CDR3 DNA reads TGTGCCAGCGCGGACGGCGATCGGGAAAAACTGTTTTTT. It yields the protein CASADGDREKLFF. The V and J genes are TRBV6-1 and TRBJ1-4; D uncertain. Trimming removed 8 bases from V and 8 bases from J, with 15 bases in between. The CDR3 consists of 13 residues. Germline assignment: CDR1 MNHNS and CDR2 SASEGT.

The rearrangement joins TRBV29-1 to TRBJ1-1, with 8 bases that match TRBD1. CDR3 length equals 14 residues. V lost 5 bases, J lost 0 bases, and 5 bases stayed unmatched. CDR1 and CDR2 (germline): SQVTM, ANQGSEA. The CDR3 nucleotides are TGCAGCGTTAGACAGGGGCCCTTGAACACTGAAGCTTTCTTT. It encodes CSVRQGPLNTEAFF.

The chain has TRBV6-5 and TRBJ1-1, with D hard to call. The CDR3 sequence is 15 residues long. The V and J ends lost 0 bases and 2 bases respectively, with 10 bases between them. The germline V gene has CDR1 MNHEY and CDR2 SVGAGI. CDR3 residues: CASSYSRAGNTEAFF. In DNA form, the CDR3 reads TGTGCCAGCAGTTACTCGAGGGCAGGAAACACTGAAGCTTTCTTT.

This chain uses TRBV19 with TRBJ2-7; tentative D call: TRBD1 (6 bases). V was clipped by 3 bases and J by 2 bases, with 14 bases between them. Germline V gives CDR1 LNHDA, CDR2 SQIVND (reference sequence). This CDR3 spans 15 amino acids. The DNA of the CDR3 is TGTGCCAGTAGTATCTCCGGGACACCTACCTACGAGCAGTACTTC. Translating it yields CASSISGTPTYEQYF.

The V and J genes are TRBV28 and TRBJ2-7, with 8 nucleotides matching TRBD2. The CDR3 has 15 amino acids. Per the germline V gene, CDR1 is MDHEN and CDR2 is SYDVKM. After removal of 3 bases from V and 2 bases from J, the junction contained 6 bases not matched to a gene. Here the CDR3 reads CASSFGAGGPYEQYF. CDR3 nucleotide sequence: TGTGCCAGCAGTTTCGGCGCGGGAGGCCCCTACGAGCAGTACTTC.

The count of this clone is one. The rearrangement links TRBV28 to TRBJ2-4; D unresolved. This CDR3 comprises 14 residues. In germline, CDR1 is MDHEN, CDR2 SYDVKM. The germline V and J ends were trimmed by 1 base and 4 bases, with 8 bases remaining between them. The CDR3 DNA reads TGTGCCAGCAGTTTATCGATCGGTAAAAACATTCAGTACTTC. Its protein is CASSLSIGKNIQYF.

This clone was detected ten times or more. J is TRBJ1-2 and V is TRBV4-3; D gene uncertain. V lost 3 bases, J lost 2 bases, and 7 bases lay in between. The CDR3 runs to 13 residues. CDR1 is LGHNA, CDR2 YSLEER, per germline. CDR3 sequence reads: CASSHPRNYGYTF. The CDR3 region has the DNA TGCGCCAGCAGCCACCCCAGAAACTATGGCTACACCTTC.

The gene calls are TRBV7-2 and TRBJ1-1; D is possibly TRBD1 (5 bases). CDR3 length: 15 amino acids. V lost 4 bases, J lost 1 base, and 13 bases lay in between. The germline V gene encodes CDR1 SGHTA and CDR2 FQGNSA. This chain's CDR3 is CASSSQALTNTEAFF. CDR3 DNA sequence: TGTGCCAGCAGCTCACAGGCGCTAACGAACACTGAAGCTTTCTTT.

CDR3: CASRETGGGGYTF. The CDR3 coding sequence is TGTGCCAGCAGAGAGACAGGGGGAGGAGGCTACACCTTC. This chain uses TRBV6-1 with TRBJ1-2; 9 bases match TRBD1. This CDR3 comprises 13 residues. V lost 6 bases and J lost 8; bases outside the gene matches: 7. CDR1 is MNHNS, CDR2 SASEGT, per germline.